These 13 T cell receptor beta chains originate from one sample sequenced in a study of cytomegalovirus exposure and HLA in healthy donors. This PCR relied on a set of 60 Vbeta primers and 13 Jbeta primers. Clones were sequenced by immunoSEQ multiplex PCR, and TCRdb holds only the in-frame ones, with some missing. The sample holds approximately 140,000 clones, roughly 74% seen once. The sample comprised PBMCs. The receptor set was obtained from a middle-aged woman in good health and CMV-seropositive.

The V gene is TRBV7-2, the J gene TRBJ2-3; 14 bases line up with TRBD2. The V segment lost 2 bases and the J segment 2 bases; nucleotides outside the gene matches: 9. Germline values: CDR1 SGHTA, CDR2 FQGNSA. The CDR3 has 19 amino acids. The CDR3 sequence is CASSLQPGLAGAYTDTQYF. The CDR3 coding sequence is TGTGCCAGCAGCTTACAACCGGGACTAGCGGGGGCATACACAGATACGCAGTATTTT.

As to this clone: Distinct nucleotide sequences in the sample also encode this CDR3. This rearrangement joins TRBV11-2 to TRBJ1-2; 7 positions match TRBD1. Germline V lookup: CDR1 SGHAT, CDR2 FQNNGV. This CDR3 spans 15 amino acids. V lost 5 bases, J lost 4 bases, and 10 bases stayed unmatched. The CDR3 here is CASSLSRDSSYGYTF. CDR3 DNA sequence: TGTGCCAGCAGCCTGAGCCGGGACAGCTCCTATGGCTACACCTTC. The full variable domain, its missing parts supplied by reference TRBV11-2 and TRBJ1-2, is EAGVAQSPRYKIIEKRQSVAFWCNPISGHATLYWYQQILGQGPKLLIQFQNNGVVDDSQLPKDRFSAERLKGVDSTLKIQPAKLEDSAVYLCASSLSRDSSYGYTFGSGTRLTVV.

The chain uses TRBV5-1 and TRBJ1-2; D ambiguous. V shed 0 bases and J shed 4 bases, with 13 bases lying between them. The CDR3 contains 15 residues. Germline V lookup: CDR1 SGHRS, CDR2 YFSETQ. The CDR3 here is CASSLVYGVSYGYTF. The CDR3 nucleotides are TGCGCCAGCAGCTTGGTCTACGGGGTTTCCTATGGCTACACCTTC.

This clone appeared a few times. This chain uses TRBV19 with TRBJ2-7, with 12 bases matching TRBD1. CDR3 length equals 13 residues. Germline V lookup: CDR1 LNHDA, CDR2 SQIVND (reference sequence). V shed 9 bases, J shed 5 bases, and the junction held 5 bases outside the gene matches. As DNA, the CDR3 is TGTGCCAGCGGGACAGGGGGCGACGACGAGCAGTACTTC. This gives the protein CASGTGGDDEQYF.

The rearrangement uses TRBV27 and TRBJ1-1, with TRBD1 matching 7 bases. Germline CDR1 is MNHEY and CDR2 is SMNVEV (reference sequence). The CDR3 is 15 residues long. V lost 5 bases, J lost 3 bases, and 9 bases stayed unmatched. CDR3 sequence (DNA): TGTGCCAGCAGTACATTGGACAGGTGGGACACTGAAGCTTTCTTT. Its protein is CASSTLDRWDTEAFF.

The V and J genes are TRBV28 and TRBJ1-4, with TRBD1 matching 8 bases. This CDR3 is built from 14 residues. Per germline, CDR1 MDHEN and CDR2 SYDVKM. V lost 2 bases, J lost 8 bases, and 4 bases stayed unmatched. The CDR3 DNA follows: TGTGCCAGCAGTTTACGACAGGGGTGGGAAAAACTGTTTTTT. Its protein is CASSLRQGWEKLFF. The full variable domain, its missing parts supplied by reference TRBV28 and TRBJ1-4, is DVKVTQSSRYLVKRTGEKVFLECVQDMDHENMFWYRQDPGLGLRLIYFSYDVKMKEKGDIPEGYSVSREKKERFSLILESASTNQTSMYLCASSLRQGWEKLFFGSGTQLSVL.

The chain has TRBV5-1 and TRBJ1-1; 7 bases match TRBD1. Germline trimming cut 4 bases from V and 1 base from J; bases unmatched to any gene: 1. Germline assignment: CDR1 SGHRS and CDR2 YFSETQ. The CDR3 extends over 13 amino acids. The CDR3 DNA sequence: TGCGCCAGCAGCAGACAGGGGAACACTGAAGCTTTCTTT. It codes for CASSRQGNTEAFF.

V gene TRBV5-6 combines with J gene TRBJ2-5; the D gene is possibly TRBD2 (6 bases). V was pared by 0 bases and J by 2 bases, with 23 bases between. This CDR3 comprises 19 residues. Germline lookup yields CDR1 SGHDT and CDR2 YYEEEE. The CDR3 coding sequence is TGTGCCAGCAGCTTGGAGCGGGCTAGCCCCGGAGAGGAGCAAGAGACCCAGTACTTC. Translated, it gives CASSLERASPGEEQETQYF.

The rearrangement links TRBV28 to TRBJ2-5; 7 positions match TRBD2. This CDR3 spans 15 amino acids. The germline V gene encodes CDR1 MDHEN and CDR2 SYDVKM. V trimming: 5 bases; J trimming: 1 base; junction bases outside the gene matches: 7. The CDR3 sequence is CASSGGGRAQETQYF. In DNA, the CDR3 is TGTGCCAGCAGTGGGGGGGGAAGGGCCCAAGAGACCCAGTACTTC.

V and J are TRBV9 and TRBJ2-1, with TRBD2 matching over 7 bases. The germline V gene has CDR1 SGDLS and CDR2 YYNGEE. The CDR3 runs to 13 residues. The junction had 4 bases not matched to a gene; V was cut back by 8 bases and J by 2 bases. CDR3 nucleotides: TGTGCCAGTCAGCGGGATACCTACAATGAGCAGTTCTTC. It encodes CASQRDTYNEQFF.

The chain joins TRBV7-2 to TRBJ2-2, with a possible D match to TRBD2 (6 bases). The CDR3 is made up of 11 amino acids. V shed 11 bases and J shed 7 bases, with 11 bases lying between them. Per the germline V gene, CDR1 is SGHTA and CDR2 is FQGNSA. CDR3 in amino acids: CASRRVGELFF. For the CDR3, the DNA is TGTGCCTCCAGGAGGGTCGGGGAGCTGTTTTTT.

The chain recombines TRBV5-4 with TRBJ2-2, with D uncertain. This CDR3 is built from 14 residues. The germline V gene encodes CDR1 SGHNT and CDR2 YYREEE (reference sequence). With 0 bases removed from V and 3 bases from J, the gap between germline ends came to 6 bases. CDR3 DNA sequence: TGTGCCAGCAGCTTGGATACTTACACCGGGGAGCTGTTTTTT. This gives the protein CASSLDTYTGELFF.

The V gene is TRBV7-2, the J gene TRBJ2-7, with 8 bases identical to TRBD1. After removal of 5 bases from V and 0 bases from J, the junction contained 9 bases not matched to a gene. The CDR3 extends over 16 amino acids. From germline, CDR1 is SGHTA and CDR2 FQGNSA. CDR3 nucleotides: TGTGCCAGCAGCCTGGGCGGGACAGGAAGCTCCTACGAGCAGTACTTC. It encodes CASSLGGTGSSYEQYF.